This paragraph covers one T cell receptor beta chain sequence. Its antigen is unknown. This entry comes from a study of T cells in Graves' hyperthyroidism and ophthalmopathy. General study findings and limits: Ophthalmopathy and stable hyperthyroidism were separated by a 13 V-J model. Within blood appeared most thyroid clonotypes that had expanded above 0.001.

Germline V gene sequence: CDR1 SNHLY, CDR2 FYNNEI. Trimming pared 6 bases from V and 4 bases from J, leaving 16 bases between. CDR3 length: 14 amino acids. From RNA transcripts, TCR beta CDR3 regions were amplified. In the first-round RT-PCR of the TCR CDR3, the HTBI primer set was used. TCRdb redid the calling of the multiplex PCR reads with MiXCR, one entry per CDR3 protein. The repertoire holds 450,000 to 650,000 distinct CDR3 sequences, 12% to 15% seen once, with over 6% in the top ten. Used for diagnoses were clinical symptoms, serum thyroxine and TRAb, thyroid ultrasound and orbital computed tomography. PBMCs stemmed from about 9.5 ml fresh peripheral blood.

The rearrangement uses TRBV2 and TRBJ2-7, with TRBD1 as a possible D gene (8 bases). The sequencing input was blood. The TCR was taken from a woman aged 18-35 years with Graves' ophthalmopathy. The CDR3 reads CASRGQGGAYEQYF. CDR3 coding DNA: TGTGCCAGCAGAGGACAGGGAGGGGCATACGAGCAGTACTTC.